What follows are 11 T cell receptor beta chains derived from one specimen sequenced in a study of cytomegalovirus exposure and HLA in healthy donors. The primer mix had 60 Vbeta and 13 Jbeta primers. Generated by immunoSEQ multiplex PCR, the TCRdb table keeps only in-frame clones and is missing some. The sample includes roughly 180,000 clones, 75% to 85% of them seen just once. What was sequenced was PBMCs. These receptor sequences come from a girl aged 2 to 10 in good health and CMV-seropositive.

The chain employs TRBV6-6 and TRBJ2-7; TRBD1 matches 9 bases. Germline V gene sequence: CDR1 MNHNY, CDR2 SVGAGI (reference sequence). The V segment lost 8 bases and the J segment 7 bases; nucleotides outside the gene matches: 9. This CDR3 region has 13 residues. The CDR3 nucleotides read TGTGCCAGCCACGTGGACAGGGGCAAAGAGCAGTACTTC. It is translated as CASHVDRGKEQYF.

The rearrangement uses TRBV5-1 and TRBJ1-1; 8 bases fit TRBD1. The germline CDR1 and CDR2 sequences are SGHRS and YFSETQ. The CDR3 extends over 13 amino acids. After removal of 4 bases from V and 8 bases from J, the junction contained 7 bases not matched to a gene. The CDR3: CASSHGQGLEAFF. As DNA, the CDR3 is TGCGCCAGCAGCCACGGACAGGGTTTGGAAGCTTTCTTT.

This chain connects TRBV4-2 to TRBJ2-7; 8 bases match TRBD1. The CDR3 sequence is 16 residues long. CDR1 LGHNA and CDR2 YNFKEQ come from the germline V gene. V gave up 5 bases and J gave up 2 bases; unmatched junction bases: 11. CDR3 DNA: TGTGCCAGCAGCACGACCTTGACAGGGGCCACCTACGAGCAGTACTTC. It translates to CASSTTLTGATYEQYF.

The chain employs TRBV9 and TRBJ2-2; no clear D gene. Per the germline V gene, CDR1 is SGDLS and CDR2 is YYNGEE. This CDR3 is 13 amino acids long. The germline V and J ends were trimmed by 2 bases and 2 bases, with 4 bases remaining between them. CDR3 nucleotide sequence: TGTGCCAGCAGCGTGACAAACACCGGGGAGCTGTTTTTT. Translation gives CASSVTNTGELFF.

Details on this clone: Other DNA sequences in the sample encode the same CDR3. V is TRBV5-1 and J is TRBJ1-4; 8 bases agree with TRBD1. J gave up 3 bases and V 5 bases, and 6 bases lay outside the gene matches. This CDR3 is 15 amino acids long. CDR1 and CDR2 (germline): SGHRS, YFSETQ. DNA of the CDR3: TGCGCCAGCAGTTCGACAGGGGCACCTAATGAAAAACTGTTTTTT. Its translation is CASSSTGAPNEKLFF.

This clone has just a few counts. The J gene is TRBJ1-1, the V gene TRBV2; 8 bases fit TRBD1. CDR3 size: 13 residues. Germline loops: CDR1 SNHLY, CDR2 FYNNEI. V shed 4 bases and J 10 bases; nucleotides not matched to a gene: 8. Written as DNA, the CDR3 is TGTGCCAGCAGTGGTGACAGGGGCGTTAGAGCTTTCTTT. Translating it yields CASSGDRGVRAFF.

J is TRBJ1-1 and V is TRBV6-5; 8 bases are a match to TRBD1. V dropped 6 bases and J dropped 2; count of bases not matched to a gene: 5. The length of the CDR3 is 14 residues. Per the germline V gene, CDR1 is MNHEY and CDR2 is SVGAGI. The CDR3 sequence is CASSRGTGNTEAFF. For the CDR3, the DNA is TGTGCCAGCAGCCGGGGGACAGGAAACACTGAAGCTTTCTTT.

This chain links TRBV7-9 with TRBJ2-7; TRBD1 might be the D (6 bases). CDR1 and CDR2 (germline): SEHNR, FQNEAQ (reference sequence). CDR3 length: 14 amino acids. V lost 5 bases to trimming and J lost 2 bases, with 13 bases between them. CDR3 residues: CASSPATGTYEQYF. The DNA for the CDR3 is TGTGCCAGCAGCCCCGCTACAGGGACCTACGAGCAGTACTTC.

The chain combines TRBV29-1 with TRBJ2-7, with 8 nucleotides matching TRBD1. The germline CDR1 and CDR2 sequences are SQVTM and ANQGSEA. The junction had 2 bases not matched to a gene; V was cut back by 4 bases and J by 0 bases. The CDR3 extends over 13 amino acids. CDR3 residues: CSVGQGTSYEQYF. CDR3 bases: TGCAGCGTTGGACAGGGGACCTCCTACGAGCAGTACTTC.

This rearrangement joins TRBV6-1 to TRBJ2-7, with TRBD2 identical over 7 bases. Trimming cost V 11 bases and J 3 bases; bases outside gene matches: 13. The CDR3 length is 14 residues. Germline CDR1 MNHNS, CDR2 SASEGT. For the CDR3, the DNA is TGTGCCTCTGGGGGGAGACTAGCTGTCTACGAGCAGTACTTC. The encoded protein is CASGGRLAVYEQYF.

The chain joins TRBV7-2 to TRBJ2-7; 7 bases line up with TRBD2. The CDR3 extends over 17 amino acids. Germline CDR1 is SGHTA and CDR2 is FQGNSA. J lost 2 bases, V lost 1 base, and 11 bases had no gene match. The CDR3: CASSLGFGLADTYEQYF. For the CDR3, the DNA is TGTGCCAGCAGCTTAGGATTTGGTCTAGCGGATACCTACGAGCAGTACTTC.